The sequence of this TCR beta chain was determined in a study of T-cell memory formation after mild COVID-19. TCRdb reprocessed the 5' RACE reads via MiXCR and lists one record per CDR3 protein. This table holds just over 400,000 distinct CDR3 sequences, less than 25% found once. Trimming removed 3 bases from V and 7 bases from J; junction bases left unmatched: 9. CDR3 length: 16 residues. Looked up from germline, CDR1 is ENHRY and CDR2 is SYGVKD. General observations from the study: The study found balanced CD4/CD8 in clones contracting day 15 to 85 and a CD4+ lean in later expanders. Detection of some responders pre-infection suggested pre-existing cross-reactive memory T cells participated.

A few counts support this clonotype. Its specificity is not known. J is TRBJ2-1 and V is TRBV10-3, with 10 bases fitting TRBD2. The specimen was PBMCs or a T cell subset sorted from them (not recorded which). The TCR comes from an adult woman who had mild COVID-19 (a few samples of this study predate the infection). Cell type and time point are not known. CDR3 loop: CAISDPLAGEWNEQFF. The CDR3 DNA is TGTGCCATCAGTGACCCCCTAGCGGGAGAGTGGAATGAGCAGTTCTTC.